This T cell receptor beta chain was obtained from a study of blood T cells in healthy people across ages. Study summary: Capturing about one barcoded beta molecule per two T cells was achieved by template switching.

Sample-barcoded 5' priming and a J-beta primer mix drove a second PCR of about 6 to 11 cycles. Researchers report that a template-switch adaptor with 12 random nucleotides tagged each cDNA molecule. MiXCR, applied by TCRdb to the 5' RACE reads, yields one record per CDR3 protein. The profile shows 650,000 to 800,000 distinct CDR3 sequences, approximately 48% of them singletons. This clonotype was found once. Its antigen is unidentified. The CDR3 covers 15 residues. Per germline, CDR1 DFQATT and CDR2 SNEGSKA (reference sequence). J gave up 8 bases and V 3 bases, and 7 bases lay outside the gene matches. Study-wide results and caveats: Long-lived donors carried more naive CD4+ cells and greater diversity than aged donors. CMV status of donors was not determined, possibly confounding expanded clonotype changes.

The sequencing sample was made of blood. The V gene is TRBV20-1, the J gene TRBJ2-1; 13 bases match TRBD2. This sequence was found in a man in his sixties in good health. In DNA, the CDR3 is TGCAGTGCTAGGCCACTAGCGGGGGGGCCCCATGAGCAGTTCTTC. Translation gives CSARPLAGGPHEQFF.